Listed below are T cell receptor beta chains from one sample, sequenced in a study of T cell changes during pregnancy in multiple sclerosis. Here immunoSEQ multiplex PCR was the method, and the copy in TCRdb shows in-frame clones only, minus some. The sample shows fewer than 90,000 clones, 94% of them seen only once. The sequencing here drew on peripheral blood, taken after pregnancy. The origin of the receptors is a female donor in good health, enrolled as a control in a pregnancy study. The CDR3 runs from the conserved cysteine through the conserved F or W. A D gene is named only where the DNA matches it firmly. Size tells how often a clone was seen (once, few, many) or the class of an expanded clone, and some rows leave it out.

clone_size j_call v_call d_call cdr3_nt cdr3_aa
NA TRBJ1-4 TRBV5-1 NA TGCGCCAGCAGCTTGGGCGGGTCCGGTGAAAAACTGTTTTTT CASSLGGSGEKLFF
NA TRBJ2-3 TRBV5-1 NA TGCGCCAGCAGCCCCCCGACAGGTAGCACAGATACGCAGTATTTT CASSPPTGSTDTQYF
NA TRBJ1-5 TRBV28 NA TGTGCCAGCAGTCAGGTAAAGGGGTCCAATCAGCCCCAGCATTTT CASSQVKGSNQPQHF
NA TRBJ2-1 TRBV2 NA TGTGCCAGCAGTGGTAATGGAGCGGGCCACAATGAGCAGTTCTTC CASSGNGAGHNEQFF
NA TRBJ1-4 TRBV5-1 TRBD1 TGCGCCAGCAGCTCAGGGACAGCTGCAACTAATGAAAAACTGTTTTTT CASSSGTAATNEKLFF
NA TRBJ1-4 TRBV7-2 TRBD1 TGTGCCAGCAGCTTTCTGGACAGGGGAGATGAAAAACTGTTTTTT CASSFLDRGDEKLFF
NA TRBJ2-3 TRBV2 NA TGTGCCAGCAGGACAGAGACAGATACGCAGTATTTT CASRTETDTQYF
NA TRBJ2-3 TRBV28 TRBD2 TGTGCCAGCAGTTCGGGACTAGCGGTGGACACAGATACGCAGTATTTT CASSSGLAVDTDTQYF
few TRBJ1-1 TRBV2 NA TGTGCCAGCAGACAGGGTGGCACTGAAGCTTTCTTT CASRQGGTEAFF
NA TRBJ2-4 TRBV2 NA TGTGCCAGCAGTGACCCTGACAGACCGAAAGAACTAGCCAAAAACATTCAGTACTTC CASSDPDRPKELAKNIQYF
NA TRBJ2-1 TRBV2 TRBD2 TGTGCCAGCAGCGATACTAGCGGGAGGGGGAATGAGCAGTTCTTC CASSDTSGRGNEQFF
NA TRBJ2-2 TRBV6-1 TRBD1 TGTGCCAGCAGTGAAGATCAATGGACAGGGCGGATCGGGGAGCTGTTTTTT CASSEDQWTGRIGELFF
once TRBJ2-7 TRBV5-1 NA TGCGCCAGCAGCCTAAGGGAGGAGCAGTACTTC CASSLREEQYF
NA TRBJ1-2 TRBV2 NA TGTGCCAGCAGTGAACAAGGGGCCCACTATGGCTACACCTTC CASSEQGAHYGYTF
NA TRBJ1-1 TRBV9 TRBD1 TGTGCCAGCAGCCGCGGACAGGGAGGGACTGAAGCTTTCTTT CASSRGQGGTEAFF
few TRBJ2-3 TRBV6-1 NA TGTGCCAGCAGTGAAGCCGCCGGGGGGCCAGATACGCAGTATTTT CASSEAAGGPDTQYF
NA TRBJ2-2 TRBV5-1 TRBD2 TGCGCCAGCCGTCCGGGAGGGCCGAACACCGGGGAGCTGTTTTTT CASRPGGPNTGELFF
NA TRBJ2-2 TRBV6-5 TRBD1 TGTGCCAGCAGAGGACAGGGTGGCGGCACCGGGGAGCTGTTTTTT CASRGQGGGTGELFF
many TRBJ2-1 TRBV19 NA TGTGCCACCTCTAGCGCCCCTTTGGATGAGCAGTTCTTC CATSSAPLDEQFF
NA TRBJ1-1 TRBV20-1 TRBD1 TGCAGTGCCACGGGGACAGTAGAAGCTTTCTTT CSATGTVEAFF
NA TRBJ2-5 TRBV18 TRBD2 TGTGCCAGCTCAGGAGGACTAGCTCACCAAGAGACCCAGTACTTC CASSGGLAHQETQYF
NA TRBJ2-7 TRBV28 NA TGTGCCAGCAGCGACAGGTTCGACGAGCAGTACTTC CASSDRFDEQYF
NA TRBJ2-7 TRBV7-2 NA TGTGCCAGCAGCGGTTATGAGGGAGGGGGCGAGCAGTACTTC CASSGYEGGGEQYF
NA TRBJ2-7 TRBV5-6 TRBD2 TGTGCCAGCAGCTTTGGATACGGACTAGTGAACTACGAGCAGTACTTC CASSFGYGLVNYEQYF
NA TRBJ2-7 TRBV6-5 TRBD1 TGTGCCAGCAGTTACTCAAGGGACAGGGGGGTCTACGAGCAGTACTTC CASSYSRDRGVYEQYF
NA TRBJ2-7 TRBV2 NA TGTGCCAGCTCCCCGGAGGTAGAGATTGAGCAGTACTTC CASSPEVEIEQYF
few TRBJ2-7 TRBV10-3 NA TGTGCCATCAGCCCCCGAGGGTACGAGCAGTACTTC CAISPRGYEQYF
once TRBJ2-3 TRBV28 TRBD2 TGTGCCAGCAGAGGACTAGCGGCTCTCACAGATACGCAGTATTTT CASRGLAALTDTQYF
NA TRBJ2-3 TRBV18 TRBD1 TGTGCCAGCTCATCCGGGACAGTGACAGATACGCAGTATTTT CASSSGTVTDTQYF
few TRBJ2-5 TRBV9 TRBD2 TGTGCCAGCAGCGTAGAAGGCGGGAGGCAAGAGACCCAGTACTTC CASSVEGGRQETQYF
NA TRBJ2-2 TRBV5-1 TRBD1 TGCGCCAGCGAACAGGGGACCACGAACACCGGGGAGCTGTTTTTT CASEQGTTNTGELFF
NA TRBJ1-3 TRBV15 TRBD1 TGTGCCACCAGCAGACAGGGGGCGGACACCATATATTTT CATSRQGADTIYF
NA TRBJ2-7 TRBV28 TRBD2 TGTGCCAGCAGTACGGGGACTAGCGAATTTTTCGAGCAGTACTTC CASSTGTSEFFEQYF
NA TRBJ2-7 TRBV5-1 TRBD1 TGCGCCAGCAGCTTGTTATGGGACAGGGAAGCCTACGAGCAGTACTTC CASSLLWDREAYEQYF
NA TRBJ2-1 TRBV19 TRBD2 TGTGCCAGTAGTATCTTCGCGGGAGGCTACAATGAGCAGTTCTTC CASSIFAGGYNEQFF
NA TRBJ2-2 TRBV28 TRBD2 TGTGCCAGCAGTCGGACTAGCGGGAGTGGTACCGGGGAGCTGTTTTTT CASSRTSGSGTGELFF
once TRBJ2-1 TRBV15 TRBD2 TGTGCCACCAGCAGAGGCTCCGGACTAGCCTTCTCCTACAATGAGCAGTTCTTC CATSRGSGLAFSYNEQFF
NA TRBJ2-7 TRBV7-2 NA TGTGCCAGCAGCTTACCTTCTAGGGGCGCATACGAGCAGTACTTC CASSLPSRGAYEQYF
NA TRBJ2-1 TRBV7-9 NA TGTGCCAGCAGCTTTCTCTCCTACAATGAGCAGTTCTTC CASSFLSYNEQFF
NA TRBJ2-3 TRBV5-1 NA TGCGCCAGCAGCTTGTTGGCTGGAGATACGCAGTATTTT CASSLLAGDTQYF
NA TRBJ2-3 TRBV29-1 TRBD2 TGCAGCGTTGTATGGGCGGGAGGGCAGACAGATACGCAGTATTTT CSVVWAGGQTDTQYF
NA TRBJ1-1 TRBV27 TRBD1 TGTGCCAGCAGTTCAAACCGGGCACAGGGGGCAGCTTTCTTT CASSSNRAQGAAFF
NA TRBJ2-5 TRBV6-5 NA TGTGCCAGCAGTTACCCAGGGAGGGAGACCCAGTACTTC CASSYPGRETQYF
NA TRBJ1-1 TRBV6-1 NA TGTGCCAGCAGCGGTACAGGGATCTCTGAAGCTTTCTTT CASSGTGISEAFF
NA TRBJ1-3 TRBV19 NA TGTGCCAGTAGTACCTCCTTAACCCGGAACACCATATATTTT CASSTSLTRNTIYF
NA TRBJ1-5 TRBV6-1 TRBD1 TGTGCCTCTACGAGGGGGACAGGGAACAATCAGCCCCAGCATTTT CASTRGTGNNQPQHF
NA TRBJ2-1 TRBV7-9 NA TGTGCCAGCAGCTCCACTAAATCCTCCTACAATGAGCAGTTCTTC CASSSTKSSYNEQFF
NA TRBJ1-4 TRBV30 NA TGTGCCTGGACGGGGGGTGAAAAACTGTTTTTT CAWTGGEKLFF
NA TRBJ1-1 TRBV28 NA TGTGCCAGCAGTTTGCACACTTCAATTAAACAGGGTGAGAAGAACACTGAAGCTTTCTTT CASSLHTSIKQGEKNTEAFF
NA TRBJ1-4 TRBV30 NA TGTGCCTGGAGTCTCGGGGGTGGGGGAAAACTGTTTTTT CAWSLGGGGKLFF
NA TRBJ2-7 TRBV19 TRBD2 TGTGCCAGTAGTACATTAGCGGGAGGGCTCTACGAGCAGTACTTC CASSTLAGGLYEQYF
few TRBJ1-1 TRBV9 NA TGTGCCAGCAGCGTAGGGACAGTCTTGAACACTGAAGCTTTCTTT CASSVGTVLNTEAFF
NA TRBJ2-1 TRBV27 NA TGTGCCAGCAGTATCGGGACAACCCCAAGGCAGTTCTTC CASSIGTTPRQFF
NA TRBJ1-2 TRBV5-1 TRBD1 TGCGCCAGCAGCTTGTCCGGACAGGCCTACTATGGCTACACCTTC CASSLSGQAYYGYTF
NA TRBJ1-1 TRBV10-3 NA TGTGCCATCAGTGAGCGACAGGTGAACACTGAAGCTTTCTTT CAISERQVNTEAFF
NA TRBJ2-7 TRBV11-1 NA TGTGCCAGCAGCAAAGGGGGGGCCTACGAGCAGTACTTC CASSKGGAYEQYF
NA TRBJ2-7 TRBV5-6 TRBD1 TGTGCCAGCAGACTCGCCGGGACAGGGGAGTACGAGCAGTACTTC CASRLAGTGEYEQYF
NA TRBJ2-7 TRBV6-5 NA TGTGCCAGCAGTCCCCAAGGGGTCGAGCAGTACTTC CASSPQGVEQYF
NA TRBJ2-7 TRBV5-1 NA TGCGCCAGCAGCTTGGCCCCCGGGACGGACAGCGAGCAGTACTTC CASSLAPGTDSEQYF